Given below is one TCR beta chain in context. Its antigen is unknown. The source of the sample is a study of blood T cells in healthy people across ages. Study-wide points: Unknown donor CMV status possibly confounded expanded clonotype changes.

Donation came from healthy Caucasian individuals in Russia who were aged roughly 6 to 95. The extraction recovered at least 5 micrograms of total RNA per sample. The CDR3 is 18 residues long. From germline, CDR1 is MNHEY and CDR2 SVGAGI. A second about 6 to 11 cycle PCR used barcoded and J-beta primers. From the 5' RACE reads, TCRdb called clonotypes with MiXCR, one entry per CDR3 protein. The profile shows around 650,000 distinct CDR3 sequences, 32% of them singletons. The TCR was taken from a woman older than 75 in good health. V gene TRBV6-5 combines with J gene TRBJ2-1; D is possibly TRBD2 (7 bases). The J call may be in error: the DNA end matches TRBJ2-7 better. Source material: blood. DNA of the CDR3: TGTGCCAGCAGTTACTCGAGGCCGAGGGGGGGATCCTACAATGAGCAGTACTTC. As protein: CASSYSRPRGGSYNEQYF.